Listed below are T cell receptor beta chains from one sample, sequenced in a study of vaccination effects on CD4 cells after COVID-19. Profiling relied on immunoSEQ multiplex PCR, and the TCRdb table lists in-frame clones only, not all of them. The table has about 37,000 clones, about 70% seen once. These receptors are not linked to any known antigen. The sample was CD4+ T cells from PBMCs cultured without peptide, taken before COVID-19 vaccination. The receptor source for this set is a human donor who received a COVID-19 vaccine. Each CDR3 is given with its conserved first and last residue. D genes are given only for firm matches. Clone size is not always given. Where it is, it says once, few, many or a class for expanded clones.

few	TRBV7-3	TRBJ2-6	NA	TGTGCCAGCAGCTCCTCTGGGGCCAACGTCCTGACTTTC	CASSSSGANVLTF
few	TRBV7-8	TRBJ1-1	TRBD1	TGTGCCAGCAGCTTAGGAGATCGACAGGGCTTGAACACTGAAGCTTTCTTT	CASSLGDRQGLNTEAFF
few	TRBV4-1	TRBJ1-2	NA	TGCGCCAGCAGCCACGACTTTAATCGGGGGGCGAAGAGTGGCTACACCTTC	CASSHDFNRGAKSGYTF
NA	TRBV25-1	TRBJ1-2	TRBD1	TGTGCCAGCAGTGCAGGGGGCATCTATGGCTACACCTTC	CASSAGGIYGYTF
NA	TRBV6-5	TRBJ2-5	TRBD1	TGTGCCAGCAGTTACCGGGACAGGCAAGAGACCCAGTACTTC	CASSYRDRQETQYF
few	TRBV19	TRBJ1-3	NA	TGTGCCAGTAGTATCGGGGGAATCGCTGGAAACACCATATATTTT	CASSIGGIAGNTIYF
once	TRBV28	TRBJ2-7	NA	TGTGCCAGCGCTGGATTCCGATCCTACGAGCAGTACTTC	CASAGFRSYEQYF
once	TRBV29-1	TRBJ1-1	NA	TGCAGCGTTGGCTACGGGGCTTTCTTT	CSVGYGAFF
few	TRBV7-2	TRBJ2-7	NA	TGTGCCAGCGGCAGGGTGATCGACGAGCAGTACTTC	CASGRVIDEQYF
NA	TRBV7-9	TRBJ1-2	NA	TGTGCCAGCAGCTTAGAAGCCTTTGGGGGCTACACCTTC	CASSLEAFGGYTF
NA	TRBV29-1	TRBJ1-2	NA	TGCAGCGTCGGGACCGGTCTAGCTGGCTACACCTTC	CSVGTGLAGYTF
NA	TRBV2	TRBJ1-6	NA	TGTGCCAGCAGCTGGAAGGATTCACCCCTCCACTTT	CASSWKDSPLHF
NA	TRBV14	TRBJ2-5	NA	TGCGGGGGAGAGACCCAGTACTTC	CGGETQYF
NA	TRBV5-1	TRBJ2-7	TRBD2	TGCGCCAGCAGCGCAGGGACTAGCGGGCGAGGGGCCTACGAGCAGTACTTC	CASSAGTSGRGAYEQYF
NA	TRBV19	TRBJ1-1	NA	TGTGCCAGTAGCGAACAATGGCGGGGCACTGAAGCTTTCTTT	CASSEQWRGTEAFF
few	TRBV19	TRBJ2-7	TRBD1	TGTGCCAGTAGAACCGGGGCAGGGGGTTCCTACGAGCAGTACTTC	CASRTGAGGSYEQYF
NA	TRBV6-5	TRBJ1-6	TRBD1	TGTGCCAGCAGACCCGGACAGGGCGGTAATTCACCCCTCCACTTT	CASRPGQGGNSPLHF
NA	TRBV27	TRBJ1-4	NA	TGTGCCAGCAGTTTATTCCCCGACAGAGCAACTAATGAAAAACTGTTTTTT	CASSLFPDRATNEKLFF
NA	TRBV18	TRBJ2-5	NA	TGTGCCAGCTCACCACTACAGGGAGAGCAAGAGACCCAGTACTTC	CASSPLQGEQETQYF
NA	TRBV7-6	TRBJ1-1	NA	TGTGCCAGCAGCTTATTGTCTCAGGCGAACACTGAAGCTTTCTTT	CASSLLSQANTEAFF
NA	TRBV28	TRBJ1-1	TRBD1	TGTGCCAGCCAAAGTTTTGGGGTATGGGACAGGGTTAACACTGAAGCTTTCTTT	CASQSFGVWDRVNTEAFF
NA	TRBV30	TRBJ1-4	NA	TGTGCCTGGAGTGTGAGAGGGCAGGAAAAACTGTTTTTT	CAWSVRGQEKLFF
NA	TRBV6-4	TRBJ2-3	TRBD2	TGTGCCAGCCGAGAGCGGGGTGAATCAGATACGCAGTATTTT	CASRERGESDTQYF
few	TRBV19	TRBJ1-1	NA	TGTGCCAGTAGGACAGCGAACACTGAAGCTTTCTTT	CASRTANTEAFF
NA	TRBV5-1	TRBJ2-1	TRBD1	TGCGCCAGCAGCCGGGACAGGCCAAGGGACAATGAGCAGTTCTTC	CASSRDRPRDNEQFF
NA	TRBV21-1	TRBJ1-5	NA	TGTGCCAGCAGCAGACAGGGGCCAAGAATGTATCAGCCCCAGCATTTT	CASSRQGPRMYQPQHF
NA	TRBV5-4	TRBJ1-6	TRBD1	TGTGCCAGCAGCGAGGGACAGCCGAATTCACCTCTCCACTTT	CASSEGQPNSPLHF
NA	TRBV30	TRBJ1-3	TRBD1	TGTGCCTGGAGTCCTAGCCGGACAGGGGGCAGAAACACCATATATTTT	CAWSPSRTGGRNTIYF
NA	TRBV3-1/TRBV3-2	TRBJ2-5	NA	TGTGCCAGCAGCCTCGGTAGAGGGTTTGGGGAGACCCAGTACTTC	CASSLGRGFGETQYF